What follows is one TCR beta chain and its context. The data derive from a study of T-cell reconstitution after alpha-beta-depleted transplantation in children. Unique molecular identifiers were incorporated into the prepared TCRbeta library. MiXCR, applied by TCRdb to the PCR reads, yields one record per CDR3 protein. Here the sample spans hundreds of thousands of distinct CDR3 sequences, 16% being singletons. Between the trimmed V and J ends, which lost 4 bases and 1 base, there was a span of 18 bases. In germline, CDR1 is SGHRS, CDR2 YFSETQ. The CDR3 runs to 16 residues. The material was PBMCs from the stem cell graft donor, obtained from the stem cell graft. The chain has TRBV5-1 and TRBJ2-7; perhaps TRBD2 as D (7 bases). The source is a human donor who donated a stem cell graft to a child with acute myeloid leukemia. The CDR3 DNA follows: TGCGCCAGCAGCGCTCAAGGCGGGGGCCTTTCCTACGAGCAGTACTTC. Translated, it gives CASSAQGGGLSYEQYF. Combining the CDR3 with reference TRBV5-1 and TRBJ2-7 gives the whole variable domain KAGVTQTPRYLIKTRGQQVTLSCSPISGHRSVSWYQQTPGQGLQFLFEYFSETQRNKGNFPGRFSGRQFSNSRSEMNVSTLELGDSALYLCASSAQGGGLSYEQYFGPGTRLTVT.